This T cell receptor (beta chain) was sequenced for a study of shared clonotypes between healthy human individuals. About the study: CD8 memory received one plate per donor, CD8 naive two, CD4 memory three and CD4 naive three.

Study-wide results and caveats: Naive CD4 clonotype sharing across several donors was 5% to 6%. Represented genetic and exposure-history diversity was restricted by having few donors.

Terminally differentiated effector memory CD45RA+ cells were excluded from the naive CD8 cells, which were CD45RO-negative and positively selected for CCR7. The donors were adults (healthy and HIV-negative) with no recent acute infections or vaccinations. Profiling relied on immunoSEQ multiplex PCR, and the TCRdb table lists in-frame clones only, not all of them. The table includes some 2,100,000 clones, 85% to 95% detected once. Note on this clone: Its antigen is currently unknown. Other nucleotide sequences in the sample specify the same CDR3.

The TCR comes from a man younger than 35 in good health. Some clones in this sample may be carry-over from other donors' samples. Source material: naive CD8+ T cells from PBMCs.

CDR3 sequence: CASSFSGNTIYF. CDR3 nucleotide sequence: TGTGCCAGCAGCTTCTCTGGAAACACCATATATTTT. The chain has TRBV11-2 and TRBJ1-3; D uncertain. The CDR3 spans 12 residues. With 3 bases removed from V and 0 bases from J, the gap between germline ends came to 0 bases. The germline gives CDR1 SGHAT, CDR2 FQNNGV.